The text below deals with one T cell receptor (beta chain). J lost 5 bases, V lost 6 bases, and 9 bases had no gene match. CDR3 length: 15 residues. Germline V gene data show CDR1 as MDHEN and CDR2 as SYDVKM. The use of a sample-barcoded 5' primer and a J-beta primer mix characterized a second PCR of about 7 to 12 cycles. Each CDR3 protein gets one entry after TCRdb re-called the 5' RACE reads with MiXCR. This table holds over 450,000 distinct CDR3 sequences, about 25% found once. The data originate from a study of blood T cells in healthy people across ages. The sample was also linked to a second study, of T cells of mothers and their children.

What was sequenced was blood. This chain connects TRBV28 to TRBJ1-2, with TRBD1 matching 10 bases. This sequence was found in a boy younger than 18 in good health. This CDR3 reads CASRFPGQGVYGYTF. The CDR3 DNA reads TGTGCCAGCAGGTTTCCCGGACAGGGGGTATATGGCTACACCTTC.